The 21 T cell receptor beta chains below come from one sample, sequenced in a study of blood T cell repertoires in COVID-19. TCRdb's table, derived via immunoSEQ multiplex PCR, lists solely in-frame clones and lacks some. The repertoire holds more than 200,000 clones, with 80% to 90% as singletons. Material: peripheral blood. These receptor sequences come from a man aged 35 to 55 with active or convalescent COVID-19.

Of note for this clone: Additional DNA sequences in this sample encode the identical CDR3. The chain couples TRBV30 to TRBJ2-3; D not resolved. The V and J ends lost 0 bases and 3 bases respectively, with 4 bases between them. Germline CDR1 and CDR2: GTSNPN and SVGIG (reference sequence). The CDR3 covers 12 residues. For the CDR3, the DNA is TGTGCCTGGAGTGTGAGTACAGATACGCAGTATTTT. Its translation: CAWSVSTDTQYF.

The chain couples TRBV9 to TRBJ2-3, with TRBD2 identical over 7 bases. Looked up from germline, CDR1 is SGDLS and CDR2 is YYNGEE. The CDR3 is made up of 17 amino acids. J gave up 2 bases and V 0 bases, and 9 bases lay outside the gene matches. CDR3 sequence reads: CASSVGAQRGLTDTQYF. The CDR3 region has the DNA TGTGCCAGCAGCGTAGGTGCCCAGCGGGGCCTCACAGATACGCAGTATTTT. The full variable domain, in which reference TRBV9 and TRBJ2-3 provide the parts outside the CDR3, is DSGVTQTPKHLITATGQRVTLRCSPRSGDLSVYWYQQSLDQGLQFLIQYYNGEERAKGNILERFSAQQFPDLHSELNLSSLELGDSALYFCASSVGAQRGLTDTQYFGPGTRLTVL.

V and J are TRBV18 and TRBJ2-1, with D unresolved. In germline, CDR1 is KGHSH, CDR2 LQKENI. V dropped 6 bases and J dropped 6 bases, with 6 bases sitting between them. The CDR3 sequence is 11 residues long. CDR3 region: CASSIPNEQFF. The DNA of the CDR3 is TGTGCCAGCTCCATCCCCAATGAGCAGTTCTTC.

Comment on this clone: Other DNA sequences in the same sample also yield this CDR3. The chain couples TRBV11-3 to TRBJ1-1; no definite D call. CDR3 length: 13 residues. From germline, CDR1 is SGHNT and CDR2 YENEEA. V gave up 0 bases and J gave up 1 base, with 3 bases separating them. The CDR3 DNA reads as TGTGCCAGCAGCTTAGATCGGAACACTGAAGCTTTCTTT. Its protein product is CASSLDRNTEAFF.

The genes are TRBV7-2 and TRBJ2-5; D unresolved. Germline V gives CDR1 SGHTA, CDR2 FQGNSA. This CDR3 region has 13 residues. The V end was cut by 4 bases, the J end by 8 bases, with 14 bases between. CDR3 in DNA: TGTGCCAGCAGCTCCCCGATTCTAGTAACCCAGTACTTC. Translating gives CASSSPILVTQYF. The full variable domain, rest sourced from reference TRBV7-2 and TRBJ2-5, is GAGVSQSPSNKVTEKGKDVELRCDPISGHTALYWYRQSLGQGLEFLIYFQGNSAPDKSGLPSDRFSAERTGGSVSTLTIQRTQQEDSAVYLCASSSPILVTQYFGPGTRLLVL.

The genes are TRBV30 and TRBJ1-1, with D perhaps matching TRBD1 (5 bases). Trimming pared 4 bases from V and 5 bases from J, leaving 11 bases between. There are 12 residues in the CDR3. Per germline, CDR1 GTSNPN and CDR2 SVGIG (reference sequence). The CDR3 region is CAWMGGGTEAFF. The DNA for the CDR3 is TGTGCCTGGATGGGGGGAGGAACTGAAGCTTTCTTT.

The V and J genes are TRBV4-2 and TRBJ2-7; D possibly corresponds to TRBD2 (5 bases). Trimming left V 0 bases short and J 1 base short, with 10 bases between. Germline values: CDR1 LGHNA, CDR2 YNFKEQ. This CDR3 region has 15 residues. DNA of the CDR3: TGTGCCAGCAGCCAAGAAGGAGGCCTATCCTACGAGCAGTACTTC. Translating gives CASSQEGGLSYEQYF.

This sequence joins TRBV5-6 and TRBJ2-1, with 9 bases identical to TRBD2. Per the germline V gene, CDR1 is SGHDT and CDR2 is YYEEEE. V gave up 1 base and J gave up 9 bases; unmatched junction bases: 8. The CDR3 is 15 residues long. The CDR3 loop is CASSLYARGGGEQFF. The DNA of the CDR3 is TGTGCCAGCAGCTTGTACGCGCGGGGGGGCGGTGAGCAGTTCTTC.

The chain has TRBV27 and TRBJ2-7; D might be TRBD2 (6 bases). The CDR3 sequence is 16 residues long. Trimming stripped 4 bases from V and 2 bases from J, with 18 bases between. CDR1 is MNHEY and CDR2 is SMNVEV in the germline V gene (reference sequence). The CDR3 DNA sequence: TGTGCCAGCAGTTCGACGGGGCTAGCGTGGACCTACGAGCAGTACTTC. Protein product: CASSSTGLAWTYEQYF.

V is TRBV10-1 and J is TRBJ2-2; a possible D gene is TRBD2 (5 bases). CDR1 and CDR2 (germline): WNHNN, SYGVQD (reference sequence). The CDR3 has 15 residues. V gave up 6 bases and J gave up 0 bases, with 11 bases separating them. In nucleotides, the CDR3 is TGCGCCAGCAGCCACATACTAGCGAACACCGGGGAGCTGTTTTTT. Translating it yields CASSHILANTGELFF.

Note on this clone: Within the sample, other DNA sequences also encode this same CDR3. CDR3 in DNA: TGCAGCGTGGAGACAGGGATGAACACTGAAGCTTTCTTT. Its protein is CSVETGMNTEAFF. The chain couples TRBV29-1 to TRBJ1-1, with 7 positions matching TRBD1. Germline V gives CDR1 SQVTM, CDR2 ANQGSEA. V lost 6 bases to trimming and J lost 0 bases; unmatched junction nucleotides: 4. The CDR3 runs to 13 residues.

The chain uses TRBV11-2 and TRBJ2-7, with D possibly TRBD1 on 6 matching bases. The V gene's germline CDR1 is SGHAT and CDR2 FQNNGV. This CDR3 contains 15 residues. V lost 0 bases and J 7 bases, leaving 16 bases between the germline ends. The CDR3 spells CASSLDLAGVREQYF. The CDR3, as DNA: TGTGCCAGCAGCTTAGATCTAGCAGGGGTCAGGGAGCAGTACTTC.

This clone was seen only once. This rearrangement joins TRBV30 to TRBJ1-1; tentative D call: TRBD1 (6 bases). V shed 2 bases and J shed 6 bases, with 16 bases lying between them. Germline V gene lookup returns CDR1 GTSNPN and CDR2 SVGIG (reference sequence). This CDR3 is built from 14 residues. The CDR3: CAWSTAMTGAEAFF. Written as DNA, the CDR3 is TGTGCCTGGAGTACCGCGATGACAGGCGCTGAAGCTTTCTTT.

The chain has TRBV5-1 and TRBJ1-3; D perhaps matches TRBD1 (6 bases). Trimming removed 4 bases at V and 0 bases at J, with 11 bases between. Germline V CDR1 and CDR2: SGHRS, YFSETQ. The CDR3 has 15 residues. For the CDR3, the DNA is TGCGCCAGCAGCCAGACAGGCGACTCTGGAAACACCATATATTTT. Its protein is CASSQTGDSGNTIYF.

This chain connects TRBV25-1 to TRBJ1-1; 9 nucleotides align to TRBD1. There are 16 residues in the CDR3. The germline CDR1 and CDR2 sequences are MGHDK and SYGVNS. The junction had 4 bases not matched to a gene; V was cut back by 1 base and J by 1 base. CDR3 sequence reads: CASSEWGQGQNTEAFF. In nucleotides, the CDR3 is TGTGCCAGCAGTGAATGGGGACAGGGCCAGAACACTGAAGCTTTCTTT.

The chain joins TRBV5-1 to TRBJ2-1; TRBD1 matches 7 bases. Losses at the gene ends were 4 bases for V and 8 bases for J; bases not matched to a gene: 6. CDR1 SGHRS and CDR2 YFSETQ come from the germline V gene. The CDR3 is made up of 13 amino acids. Here the CDR3 reads CASSDDRDHEQFF. In DNA form, the CDR3 reads TGCGCCAGCAGCGATGACAGGGACCATGAGCAGTTCTTC. The full variable domain, rest sourced from reference TRBV5-1 and TRBJ2-1, is KAGVTQTPRYLIKTRGQQVTLSCSPISGHRSVSWYQQTPGQGLQFLFEYFSETQRNKGNFPGRFSGRQFSNSRSEMNVSTLELGDSALYLCASSDDRDHEQFFGPGTRLTVL.

The chain couples TRBV2 to TRBJ2-4; 10 bases fit TRBD1. This CDR3 has 15 amino acids. V shed 5 bases, J shed 6 bases, and the junction held 7 bases outside the gene matches. Germline loops: CDR1 SNHLY, CDR2 FYNNEI. CDR3 sequence: CASSPRTGGGNIQYF. CDR3 DNA sequence: TGTGCCAGCAGTCCCCGGACAGGGGGTGGAAACATTCAGTACTTC.

The chain combines TRBV30 with TRBJ1-5; unclear D gene. Between the trimmed V and J ends, which lost 0 bases and 2 bases, there was a span of 8 bases. The CDR3 consists of 14 residues. The germline V gene encodes CDR1 GTSNPN and CDR2 SVGIG (reference sequence). For the CDR3, the DNA is TGTGCCTGGAGTGTCGCGGTGGGCAATCAGCCCCAGCATTTT. As protein: CAWSVAVGNQPQHF.

J is TRBJ1-4 and V is TRBV15; unclear D gene. Germline CDR1 and CDR2: LNHNV and YYDKDF (reference sequence). Trimming stripped 5 bases from V and 11 bases from J, with 15 bases between. This CDR3 comprises 13 residues. The CDR3 loop is CATSPRGRKKLFF. CDR3 DNA: TGTGCCACCAGCCCCCGAGGGAGGAAGAAACTGTTTTTT.

The chain uses TRBV11-2 and TRBJ2-1; the match to TRBD2 covers 14 bases. CDR3 length: 15 amino acids. The J segment lost 8 bases and the V segment lost 3 bases, leaving 3 bases of the junction unmatched. Germline V gene data show CDR1 as SGHAT and CDR2 as FQNNGV. CDR3 nucleotide sequence: TGTGCCAGCAGCTTGGGACTAGCGGGAGTGGATGAGCAGTTCTTC. This encodes CASSLGLAGVDEQFF.

The chain combines TRBV2 with TRBJ1-2; 9 bases are shared with TRBD1. This CDR3 has 13 residues. Germline V CDR1 and CDR2: SNHLY, FYNNEI. J lost 8 bases, V lost 6 bases, and 7 bases had no gene match. DNA for the CDR3: TGTGCCAGCAGCGCTGACAGGGGGGGAGGCTACACCTTC. It yields the protein CASSADRGGGYTF.